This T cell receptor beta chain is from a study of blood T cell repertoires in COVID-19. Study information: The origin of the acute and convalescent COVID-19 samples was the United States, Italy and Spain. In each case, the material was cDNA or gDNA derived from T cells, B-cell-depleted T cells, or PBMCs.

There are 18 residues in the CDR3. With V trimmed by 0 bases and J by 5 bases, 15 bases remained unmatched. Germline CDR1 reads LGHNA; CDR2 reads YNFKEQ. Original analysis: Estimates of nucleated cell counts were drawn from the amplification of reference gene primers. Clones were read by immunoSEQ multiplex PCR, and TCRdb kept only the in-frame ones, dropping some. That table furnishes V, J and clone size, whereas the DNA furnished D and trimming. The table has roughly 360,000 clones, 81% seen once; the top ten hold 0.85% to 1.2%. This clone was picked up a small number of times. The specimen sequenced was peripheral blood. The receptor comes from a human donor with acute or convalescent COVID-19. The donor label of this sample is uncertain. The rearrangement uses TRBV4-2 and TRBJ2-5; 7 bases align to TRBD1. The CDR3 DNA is TGTGCCAGCAGCCAAGAAGGGACAGAGCGGCATGGGTTGGAGACCCAGTACTTC. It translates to CASSQEGTERHGLETQYF.